A single sample gave rise to the 20 T cell receptor beta chains below, sequenced in a study of blood T cell repertoires in COVID-19 (dated by TCRdb to 2020 to 2021). The method behind the library was the immunoSEQ multiplex PCR assay. Not all clones reach the TCRdb copy of this immuneACCESS table, which keeps in-frame sequences only. Checked studies attribute under half of the gap to unresolved V genes and leave the rest unexplained. Counted in this sample were over 150,000 clones; around 85% of them appeared once. The ten most abundant clones make up roughly 3.2% of the sample. What was sequenced was PBMCs or T cells enriched from blood (not recorded which). The receptors were gathered from a woman in her thirties who had recovered from COVID-19.

The chain uses TRBV3-1 (or the pseudogene TRBV3-2) and TRBJ1-1; TRBD1 agrees at 7 bases. Per the germline V gene, CDR1 is LGHDT and CDR2 is YNNKEL (reference sequence). Trimming took 1 base from V and 4 from J; bases not matched to a gene: 0. This CDR3 spans 13 amino acids. The CDR3 nucleotides read TGTGCCAGCAGCCAAGGACAGGGCACTGAAGCTTTCTTT. It yields the protein CASSQGQGTEAFF.

The table lists this clone with a few counts. The V call is TRBV4-2, the J call TRBJ2-3; D is perhaps TRBD2 (6 bases). CDR1 and CDR2 from the germline V gene are LGHNA and YNFKEQ. This CDR3 has 17 amino acids. The V end was cut by 6 bases, the J end by 2 bases, with 21 bases between. CDR3 DNA sequence: TGTGCCAGCAGACGCCGACCGGGACTCGATATCACAGATACGCAGTATTTT. Translating it yields CASRRRPGLDITDTQYF.

The J gene is TRBJ1-6, the V gene TRBV28; TRBD1 might be the D (5 bases). Per the germline V gene, CDR1 is MDHEN and CDR2 is SYDVKM. V lost 1 base to trimming and J lost 3 bases, with 10 bases between them. The CDR3 spans 16 residues. For the CDR3, the DNA is TGTGCCAGCAGTTTATTCGCCAGGGACTATAATTCACCCCTCCACTTT. This codes for CASSLFARDYNSPLHF.

The chain is built from TRBV14 and TRBJ2-6; 7 nucleotides match TRBD1. This CDR3 is 17 amino acids long. V lost 1 base and J lost 4; bases outside the gene matches: 7. Germline V gene data show CDR1 as SGHDN and CDR2 as FVKESK. This CDR3 reads CASSQVRTGTGANVLTF. The CDR3 DNA follows: TGTGCCAGCAGCCAAGTTAGGACAGGTACCGGGGCCAACGTCCTGACTTTC. The entire variable domain, with the rest obtained from reference TRBV14 and TRBJ2-6, is as follows: EAGVTQFPSHSVIEKGQTVTLRCDPISGHDNLYWYRRVMGKEIKFLLHFVKESKQDESGMPNNRFLAERTGGTYSTLKVQPAELEDSGVYFCASSQVRTGTGANVLTFGAGSRLTVL.

The chain uses TRBV7-2 and TRBJ2-5; TRBD2 aligns across 12 bases. CDR1 is SGHTA, CDR2 FQGNSA, per germline. The length of the CDR3 is 15 residues. V shed 5 bases, J shed 4 bases, and the junction held 5 bases outside the gene matches. The CDR3 nucleotides are TGTGCCAGCAGCACCGAGACTAGCGGGGGAGAGACCCAGTACTTC. It codes for CASSTETSGGETQYF.

The V gene is TRBV6-2 or TRBV6-3, the J gene TRBJ2-7; 7 positions match TRBD2. Trimming cost V 0 bases and J 3 bases; bases outside gene matches: 8. The CDR3 sequence is 16 residues long. The germline CDR1 and CDR2 sequences are MNHEY and SVGEGT. CDR3 sequence (DNA): TGTGCCAGCAGTTACTCGAATCCCGCGGGAGTCTACGAGCAGTACTTC. Its translation: CASSYSNPAGVYEQYF.

This CDR3 reads CAWTRTSGFTDTQYF. The CDR3 nucleotides are TGTGCCTGGACCAGGACTAGCGGGTTCACAGATACGCAGTATTTT. This chain joins TRBV30 and TRBJ2-3, with TRBD2 identical over 11 bases. The length of the CDR3 is 15 residues. Germline CDR1 reads GTSNPN; CDR2 reads SVGIG (reference sequence). V trimming: 4 bases; J trimming: 2 bases; junction bases outside the gene matches: 5.

The chain has TRBV19 and TRBJ2-5; 9 bases line up with TRBD1. J gave up 5 bases and V 5 bases, and 3 bases lay outside the gene matches. The CDR3 contains 13 residues. Germline lookup yields CDR1 LNHDA and CDR2 SQIVND (reference sequence). The CDR3 region is CASSGQGLETQYF. The CDR3 DNA reads as TGTGCCAGTAGTGGACAGGGGCTGGAGACCCAGTACTTC.

Notes on this clone: This same CDR3 is encoded by further DNA sequences in the sample. The V and J genes are TRBV4-1 and TRBJ2-7, with 11 nucleotides matching TRBD2. V shed 2 bases and J 3 bases; nucleotides not matched to a gene: 6. The germline V gene has CDR1 MGHRA and CDR2 YSYEKL. The CDR3 is 16 amino acids. This CDR3 reads CASSQQLAGGRYEQYV. Here the CDR3 DNA reads TGCGCCAGCAGCCAACAGCTAGCGGGGGGACGCTACGAGCAGTACGTC.

The J gene is TRBJ2-4, the V gene TRBV3-1 (or the pseudogene TRBV3-2), with D perhaps TRBD2 (5 bases). Germline V gives CDR1 LGHDT, CDR2 YNNKEL (reference sequence). Trimming stripped 3 bases from V and 8 bases from J, with 14 bases between. This CDR3 spans 14 amino acids. Here the CDR3 reads CASSHGLASDIQYF. The CDR3 DNA sequence: TGTGCCAGCAGCCATGGGCTAGCCAGCGACATTCAGTACTTC.

The V gene is TRBV4-1, the J gene TRBJ1-4; D is possibly TRBD1 (5 bases). This CDR3 has 16 amino acids. The germline CDR1 and CDR2 sequences are MGHRA and YSYEKL. With 4 bases removed from V and 4 bases from J, the gap between germline ends came to 16 bases. The CDR3 sequence: CASSRAGGRGNEKLFF. The CDR3, as DNA: TGCGCCAGCAGCCGAGCAGGAGGGAGGGGTAATGAAAAACTGTTTTTT.

This chain uses TRBV6-1 with TRBJ2-5, with TRBD2 matching over 9 bases. The ends lost 3 bases at V and 2 bases at J; junction bases unmatched: 4. Germline CDR1 MNHNS, CDR2 SASEGT. This CDR3 region has 15 residues. The CDR3 sequence: CASSESAGGQETQYF. The CDR3 region has the DNA TGTGCCAGCAGTGAGTCTGCGGGGGGGCAAGAGACCCAGTACTTC.

This chain links TRBV6-4 with TRBJ2-1; 8 positions agree with TRBD1. This CDR3 comprises 14 residues. From germline, CDR1 is MRHNA and CDR2 SNTAGT. Trimming at V came to 5 bases and at J to 6 bases, leaving 6 bases not matched to a gene. The CDR3: CASSPQGGSNEQFF. CDR3 coding DNA: TGTGCCAGCAGTCCACAGGGGGGAAGCAATGAGCAGTTCTTC.

The gene calls are TRBV15 and TRBJ2-5; 7 bases line up with TRBD2. This CDR3 spans 14 amino acids. CDR1 is LNHNV, CDR2 YYDKDF, per germline (reference sequence). V shed 8 bases and J 0 bases; nucleotides not matched to a gene: 6. The CDR3 region has the DNA TGTGCCACCCAAGCGGGGTTGTACCAAGAGACCCAGTACTTC. This sequence encodes CATQAGLYQETQYF.

In this sample, this clone turned up a few times. The genes are TRBV24-1 and TRBJ2-3; 11 nucleotides agree with TRBD1. The CDR3 extends over 20 amino acids. The V and J ends lost 0 bases and 2 bases, in that order; junction bases with no gene match: 12. Germline V gives CDR1 KGHDR, CDR2 SFDVKD. DNA for the CDR3: TGTGCCACCAGTGATTTGCTAGACGGGACAGGGGGTCATTCCACAGATACGCAGTATTTT. Amino acids: CATSDLLDGTGGHSTDTQYF.

The chain employs TRBV5-1 and TRBJ1-2; 10 positions agree with TRBD1. The germline V gene has CDR1 SGHRS and CDR2 YFSETQ. V shed 2 bases, J shed 3 bases, and the junction held 7 bases outside the gene matches. The CDR3 is 16 residues long. The CDR3 DNA sequence: TGCGCCAGCAGCTTACTGTCCGGGACAGGGGACTATGGCTACACCTTC. Translating it yields CASSLLSGTGDYGYTF.

This clone was recorded once. V is TRBV23-1 and J is TRBJ2-3, with a weak D call TRBD1 (6 bases). TRBV23-1 is sorted into the ORF group, with uncertain function. CDR3 length equals 14 residues. Between the trimmed V and J ends, which lost 1 base and 2 bases, there was a span of 7 bases. CDR3 sequence: CASSQWDITDTQYF. CDR3 nucleotide sequence: TGCGCCAGCAGTCAATGGGACATCACAGATACGCAGTATTTT.

This chain uses TRBV12-3 or TRBV12-4 with TRBJ2-3, with TRBD2 as a possible D gene (5 bases). The CDR3 consists of 13 residues. V was trimmed by 3 bases and J by 4 bases, leaving 8 bases between them. In nucleotides, the CDR3 is TGTGCCAGCAGTTTCCGGGGTCCAGATACGCAGTATTTT. The encoded protein is CASSFRGPDTQYF.

The rearrangement uses TRBV30 and TRBJ2-7, with 8 bases fitting TRBD2. CDR3 size: 14 residues. V lost 3 bases and J lost 6; bases outside the gene matches: 10. Germline V gives CDR1 GTSNPN, CDR2 SVGIG (reference sequence). CDR3 nucleotide sequence: TGTGCCTGGAGCCAGGTAACGGGAGGGGGCGAGCAGTACTTC. It is translated as CAWSQVTGGGEQYF.

V gene TRBV28 combines with J gene TRBJ1-3; 7 bases are a match to TRBD1. Trimming took 10 bases from V and 0 from J; bases not matched to a gene: 12. The germline CDR1 and CDR2 sequences are MDHEN and SYDVKM. The CDR3 loop spans 16 amino acids. In DNA, the CDR3 is TGTGCCATCCTGCCCAGTACAGGGGACTCTGGAAACACCATATATTTT. Translation: CAILPSTGDSGNTIYF.